This paragraph covers one TCR beta chain sequence. Its antigen is not known. These data come from a study of Graves' ophthalmopathy and Graves' hyperthyroidism. Points from the study as a whole: Researchers report that a 13-signature model separated ophthalmopathy from stable hyperthyroidism, posting around 86% sensitivity and about 82% specificity.

Beta-chain TCR CDR3 regions were amplified from RNA transcripts. The workflow started with a first-round RT-PCR run with HTBI primers and then moved on to a second-round multiplex PCR. TCRdb reanalysed the multiplex PCR reads using MiXCR and keeps one entry per CDR3 protein. The sample records roughly 400,000 distinct CDR3 sequences, roughly 17% being singletons. Among the exclusions were patients with other autoimmune diseases, uncontrolled infections, pregnancy or lactation. Trimming took 2 bases from V and 6 from J, leaving 14 bases between them. This CDR3 has 14 amino acids. Germline V CDR1 and CDR2: MNHEY, SVGAGI.

The rearrangement uses TRBV6-5 and TRBJ2-7; D possibly corresponds to TRBD2 (6 bases). The TCR comes from an adult woman with stable Graves' hyperthyroidism. The sample consisted of peripheral blood. CDR3 nucleotides: TGTGCCAGCAGTTACGCGGGGCAGTCGGGCGAGCAGTACTTC. Translating it yields CASSYAGQSGEQYF.